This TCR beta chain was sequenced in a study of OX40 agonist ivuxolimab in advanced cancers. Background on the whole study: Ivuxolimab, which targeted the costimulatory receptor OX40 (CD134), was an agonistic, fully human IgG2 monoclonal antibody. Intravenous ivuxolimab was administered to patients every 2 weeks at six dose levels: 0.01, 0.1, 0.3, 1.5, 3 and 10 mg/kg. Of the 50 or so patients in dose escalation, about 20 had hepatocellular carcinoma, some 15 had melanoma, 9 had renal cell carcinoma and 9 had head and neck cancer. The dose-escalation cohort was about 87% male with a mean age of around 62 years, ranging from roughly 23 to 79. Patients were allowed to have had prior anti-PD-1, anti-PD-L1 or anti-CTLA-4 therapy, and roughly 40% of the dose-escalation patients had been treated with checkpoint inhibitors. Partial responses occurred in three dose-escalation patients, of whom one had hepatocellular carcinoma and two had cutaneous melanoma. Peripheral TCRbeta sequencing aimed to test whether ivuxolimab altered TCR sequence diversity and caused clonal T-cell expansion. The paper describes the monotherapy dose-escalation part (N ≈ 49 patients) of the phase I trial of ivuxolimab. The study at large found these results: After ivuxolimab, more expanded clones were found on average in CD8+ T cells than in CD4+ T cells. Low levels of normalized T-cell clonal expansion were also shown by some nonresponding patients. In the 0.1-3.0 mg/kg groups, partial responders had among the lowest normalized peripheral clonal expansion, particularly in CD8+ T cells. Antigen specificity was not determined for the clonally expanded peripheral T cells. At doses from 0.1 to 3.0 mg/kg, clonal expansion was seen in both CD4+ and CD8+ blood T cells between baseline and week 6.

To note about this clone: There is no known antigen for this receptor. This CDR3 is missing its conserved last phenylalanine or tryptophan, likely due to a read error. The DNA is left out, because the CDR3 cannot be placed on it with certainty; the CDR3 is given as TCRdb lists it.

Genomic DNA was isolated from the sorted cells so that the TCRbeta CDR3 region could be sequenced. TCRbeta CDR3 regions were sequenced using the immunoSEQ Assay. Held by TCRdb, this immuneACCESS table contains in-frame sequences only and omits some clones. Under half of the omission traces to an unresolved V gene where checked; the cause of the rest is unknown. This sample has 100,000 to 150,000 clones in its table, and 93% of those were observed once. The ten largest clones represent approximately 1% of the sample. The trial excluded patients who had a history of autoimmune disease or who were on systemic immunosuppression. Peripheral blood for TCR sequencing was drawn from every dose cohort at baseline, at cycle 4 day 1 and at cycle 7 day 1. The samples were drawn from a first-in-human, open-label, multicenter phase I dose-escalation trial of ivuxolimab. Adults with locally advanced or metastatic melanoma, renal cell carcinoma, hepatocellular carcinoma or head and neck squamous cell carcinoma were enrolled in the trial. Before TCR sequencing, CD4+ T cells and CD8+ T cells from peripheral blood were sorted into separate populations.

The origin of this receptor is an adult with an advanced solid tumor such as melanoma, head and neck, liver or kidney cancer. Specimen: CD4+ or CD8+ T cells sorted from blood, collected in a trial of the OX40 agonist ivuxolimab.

The CDR3 is CSAPGTGVPLG. The rearrangement combines TRBV20-1 with TRBJ2-7; TRBD1 is taken as the D call from the table, unchecked against the DNA. From its first to its last residue, the CDR3 has 11 amino acids. The germline V gene (reference sequence) yields DFQATT for CDR1 and SNEGSKA for CDR2.